The T cell receptor beta chain under discussion was sequenced for a study of cytomegalovirus exposure and HLA in healthy donors. Study background: Around 78 million unique TCR sequences came from HLA-typed donors in an early release. Study-level findings and limits: An observed cluster of highly shared sequence variants was recorded as a likely sequencing artifact. Specificity for CMV antigens was confirmed in vitro for three of the CMV-associated chains. Common viral pathogens seemed, in a later analysis, to connect with several of the most significant clusters.

On this clone itself: The target antigen is unknown.

Germline values: CDR1 SGHTS, CDR2 YDEGEE. The CDR3 loop spans 15 amino acids. V was clipped by 4 bases and J by 3 bases, with 14 bases between them. Vbeta (60) and Jbeta (13) primers were used in the PCR. Clones were read by immunoSEQ multiplex PCR, and TCRdb kept only the in-frame ones, dropping some. The repertoire consists of around 170,000 clones, with roughly 88% occurring once and the leading ten covering more than 1.5%. Sequencing was done on a sample of PBMCs. This clonotype was sampled from a woman aged 18-35 years in good health and CMV-seronegative. The J gene is TRBJ2-1, the V gene TRBV5-8; D is possibly TRBD2 (5 bases). CDR3 coding DNA: TGTGCCAGCAGCCCGGAGAGGGTGCGCTACAATGAGCAGTTCTTC. Encoded protein: CASSPERVRYNEQFF.